The 9 T cell receptor beta chains reported below all come from one sample, sequenced in a study of T cell responses to AZD1222 COVID-19 vaccine. The assay was immunoSEQ multiplex PCR, and TCRdb's table has in-frame clones only and misses some. The data show around 180,000 clones, 80% to 90% seen once. Sample: peripheral blood, taken on day 0 of AZD1222 vaccination. The receptors originated from an adult in good health.

The chain carries TRBV6-5 and TRBJ2-3; D is undetermined. The CDR3 totals 10 residues. Germline lookup yields CDR1 MNHEY and CDR2 SVGAGI. With 8 bases removed from V and 6 bases from J, the gap between germline ends came to 6 bases. The DNA of the CDR3 is TGTGCCAGCTTTGGCGATACGCAGTATTTT. Its translation: CASFGDTQYF.

As DNA, the CDR3 is TGTGCCAGTAGCCCGACACCTAGCGCGGGTTCCTACGAGCAGTACTTC. Encoded protein: CASSPTPSAGSYEQYF. This chain links TRBV19 with TRBJ2-7, with D maybe TRBD2 (6 bases). The CDR3 has 16 residues. Germline lookup yields CDR1 LNHDA and CDR2 SQIVND (reference sequence). The V end lost 6 bases, the J end lost 1 base, and 19 bases lay between the germline ends.

The J gene is TRBJ1-4, the V gene TRBV7-9, with TRBD1 as a possible D gene (6 bases). V was shortened by 0 bases and J by 7 bases, with 12 bases between the two germline ends. Germline-derived CDR1 and CDR2 are SEHNR and FQNEAQ (reference sequence). The CDR3 runs to 15 residues. DNA of the CDR3: TGTGCCAGCAGCTTAGCGGGGGGGCAGTCTGAAAAACTGTTTTTT. This encodes CASSLAGGQSEKLFF.

This clone was counted a single time. The chain combines TRBV7-9 with TRBJ1-2; tentative D call: TRBD1 (5 bases). The CDR3 extends over 16 amino acids. Germline CDR1 and CDR2: SEHNR and FQNEAQ (reference sequence). V shed 0 bases and J shed 1 base, with 12 bases lying between them. The CDR3 DNA reads TGTGCCAGCAGCTTAGCCAAGACAGCTGTTAACTATGGCTACACCTTC. The encoded protein is CASSLAKTAVNYGYTF.

This clone has a handful of counts. The chain has TRBV29-1 and TRBJ2-1, with D unresolved. This CDR3 region has 10 residues. The germline V gene encodes CDR1 SQVTM and CDR2 ANQGSEA. The ends were cut back, 4 bases at V and 7 bases at J, with 5 bases in the middle. The CDR3 sequence is CSVAVNEQFF. The CDR3 DNA reads TGCAGCGTTGCGGTGAATGAGCAGTTCTTC.

This chain links TRBV19 with TRBJ2-7, with TRBD1 matching over 10 bases. Germline V CDR1 and CDR2: LNHDA, SQIVND (reference sequence). J gave up 6 bases and V 3 bases, and 5 bases lay outside the gene matches. The CDR3 extends over 14 amino acids. CDR3 amino acids: CASSIGTGVGEQYF. The CDR3 DNA reads TGTGCCAGTAGTATCGGGACAGGGGTTGGCGAGCAGTACTTC.

This clone was counted between two and nine times. The chain employs TRBV6-2 or TRBV6-3 and TRBJ2-1, with 8 nucleotides matching TRBD2. The length of the CDR3 is 15 residues. After removal of 6 bases from V and 8 bases from J, the junction contained 12 bases not matched to a gene. The V gene's germline CDR1 is MNHEY and CDR2 SVGEGT. The chain's CDR3 is CASSRPGLEVHEQFF. The CDR3 nucleotides read TGTGCCAGCAGCCGACCGGGACTAGAGGTACATGAGCAGTTCTTC.

V is TRBV3-1 (or the pseudogene TRBV3-2) and J is TRBJ1-6; no clear D. Germline CDR1 is LGHDT and CDR2 is YNNKEL (reference sequence). The V end was cut by 0 bases, the J end by 11 bases, with 17 bases between. The CDR3 is 16 residues long. Written as DNA, the CDR3 is TGTGCCAGCAGCCAAGATCCGGGCCCCCTCGGGGCACCCCTCCACTTT. Translating gives CASSQDPGPLGAPLHF.

This chain links TRBV6-1 with TRBJ2-4; D could derive from TRBD1 or TRBD2 (5 bases each). The CDR3 runs 15 residues. V dropped 0 bases and J dropped 6 bases, with 12 bases sitting between them. Germline CDR1 and CDR2: MNHNS and SASEGT. CDR3 amino acids: CASSEATGLLNIQYF. The DNA of the CDR3 is TGTGCCAGCAGTGAAGCGACGGGGCTTTTAAACATTCAGTACTTC.